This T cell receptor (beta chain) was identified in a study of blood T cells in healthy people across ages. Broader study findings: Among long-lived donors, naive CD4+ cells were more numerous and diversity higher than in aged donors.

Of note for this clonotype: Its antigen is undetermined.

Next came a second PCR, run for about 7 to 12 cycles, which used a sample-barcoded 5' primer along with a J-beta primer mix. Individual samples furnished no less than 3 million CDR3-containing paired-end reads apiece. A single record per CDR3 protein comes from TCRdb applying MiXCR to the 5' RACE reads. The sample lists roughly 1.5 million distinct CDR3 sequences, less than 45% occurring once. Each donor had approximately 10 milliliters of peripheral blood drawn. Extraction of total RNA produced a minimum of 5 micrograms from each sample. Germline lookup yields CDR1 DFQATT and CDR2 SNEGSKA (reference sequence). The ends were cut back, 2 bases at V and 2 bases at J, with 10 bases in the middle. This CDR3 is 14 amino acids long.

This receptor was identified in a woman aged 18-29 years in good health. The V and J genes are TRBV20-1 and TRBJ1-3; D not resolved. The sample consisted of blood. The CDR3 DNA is TGCAGTGCTAGAAGAGGTGGGGCTGGAAACACCATATATTTT. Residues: CSARRGGAGNTIYF.